This TCR beta chain comes out of a study of Ad26.COV2.S vaccination and SARS-CoV-2 variants. Overall study findings and caveats: The analyses of TCR breadth and depth may have understated the size of total T cell responses.

About this clone itself: The antigen is undetermined.

TCRdb's copy holds only in-frame clones and misses some; the assay was immunoSEQ multiplex PCR. The table includes some 640,000 clones, about 90% detected once. Per the germline V gene, CDR1 is LGHDT and CDR2 is YNNKEL (reference sequence). V lost 1 base and J 5 bases, leaving 11 bases between the germline ends. The CDR3 covers 14 residues. The treatment here: around 19 received Ad26.COV2.S at low or high dose, single or two shots; a few received placebo; per-sample allocation not given. It was on day 63 after the first vaccine or placebo injection that samples were taken. Specimen: peripheral blood, collected in a trial of Ad26.COV2.S vaccine versus placebo. The receptor was derived from a person between 18 and 60 years old who received the Ad26.COV2.S COVID-19 vaccine or a placebo. V usage is TRBV3-1 (or the pseudogene TRBV3-2) and J usage is TRBJ1-2, with a tentative D call TRBD1 (6 bases). CDR3 residues: CASSQAGVLYGYTF. CDR3 sequence (DNA): TGTGCCAGCAGCCAAGCAGGGGTTCTTTATGGCTACACCTTC.